A selection of T cell receptor beta chains follows, all from one sample in a study of T cell clonotyping in hematopoietic cell transplantation. TCRdb keeps only in-frame clones here, not all; method: immunoSEQ multiplex PCR. The data contain more than 70,000 clones, roughly 95% of them seen just once; the ten biggest clones take up 1.5% to 2%. The sequenced sample was peripheral blood mononuclear cells, obtained before stem cell transplant. The source of these receptors is a woman in her 50s with acute myeloid leukemia. Some clones in this sample may be carry-over from other donors' samples. Each CDR3 is given with its conserved first and last residue. Each record gives: clone size, V gene, CDR3 length, D gene, J gene, CDR3 protein, CDR3 DNA. D genes are given only for firm matches. Some rows mark clone size as missing; the rest say once, few, many or name a class of expanded clone.

-	TRBV11-2	16	-	TRBJ1-2	CASSLDRRSHNYGYTF	TGTGCCAGCAGCTTAGATAGGAGGAGCCATAACTATGGCTACACCTTC
-	TRBV11-1	15	-	TRBJ2-2	CASSFSGSNTGELFF	TGTGCCAGCAGCTTCTCGGGTTCGAACACCGGGGAGCTGTTTTTT
-	TRBV10-3	12	-	TRBJ2-5	CATSRDQETQYF	TGTGCCACCTCGCGGGACCAGGAGACCCAGTACTTC
-	TRBV18	14	-	TRBJ1-4	CASSPPKSNEKLFF	TGTGCCAGCTCACCACCGAAGAGTAATGAAAAACTGTTTTTT
-	TRBV9	15	TRBD2	TRBJ2-7	CASSVGGRGLYEQYF	TGTGCCAGCAGCGTGGGCGGGAGGGGCCTCTACGAGCAGTACTTC
once	TRBV13	14	TRBD1	TRBJ1-1	CASSPDRGNTEAFF	TGTGCCAGCAGCCCAGACAGGGGAAACACTGAAGCTTTCTTT
-	TRBV2	13	-	TRBJ2-6	CASRHTQGHVLTF	TGTGCCAGCAGACACACCCAAGGCCACGTCCTGACTTTC
-	TRBV2	14	-	TRBJ2-5	CASSTLRGGETQYF	TGTGCCAGCTCCACCCTCAGGGGGGGGGAGACCCAGTACTTC
-	TRBV25-1	13	-	TRBJ1-1	CASSKPGVTEAFF	TGTGCCAGCAGTAAACCAGGGGTCACTGAAGCTTTCTTT
-	TRBV7-9	14	-	TRBJ1-5	CASSLMTDHQPQHF	TGTGCCAGCAGCTTAATGACAGATCATCAGCCCCAGCATTTT
-	TRBV10-3	12	-	TRBJ1-5	CAISGGDQPQHF	TGTGCCATCAGTGGGGGGGATCAGCCCCAGCATTTT
-	TRBV29-1	13	-	TRBJ2-7	CSVGSGSSYEQYF	TGCAGCGTCGGTAGCGGAAGCTCCTACGAGCAGTACTTC
-	TRBV9	14	-	TRBJ1-2	CASSALTGMGGYTF	TGTGCCAGCAGCGCCCTAACAGGGATGGGTGGCTACACCTTC
-	TRBV5-1	17	-	TRBJ1-3	CASSLSGTPGSGNTIYF	TGCGCCAGCAGCTTGAGTGGGACACCCGGCTCTGGAAACACCATATATTTT
-	TRBV10-1	13	-	TRBJ1-1	CASKAGEHTEAFF	TGCGCCAGCAAGGCCGGGGAGCACACTGAAGCTTTCTTT
-	TRBV27	12	-	TRBJ2-2	CASRVSGGELFF	TGTGCCAGCAGAGTTTCGGGGGGGGAGCTGTTTTTT
-	TRBV5-1	13	-	TRBJ2-7	CASRSGGSYEQYF	TGCGCCAGCCGGTCCGGGGGTTCCTACGAGCAGTACTTC
-	TRBV25-1	12	-	TRBJ1-2	CASTRDTYGYTF	TGTGCCAGCACTAGGGACACCTATGGCTACACCTTC
-	TRBV5-6	14	-	TRBJ1-2	CASSLAGQSNGYTF	TGTGCCAGCAGCTTGGCCGGTCAGTCAAATGGCTACACCTTC
few	TRBV7-9	14	-	TRBJ1-1	CASSSYTGNTEAFF	TGTGCCAGCAGCTCATACACAGGGAACACTGAAGCTTTCTTT
-	TRBV28	15	TRBD1	TRBJ2-5	CASRRLQGVGETQYF	TGTGCCAGCAGAAGACTACAGGGGGTCGGAGAGACCCAGTACTTC
-	TRBV6-4	16	-	TRBJ2-3	CASSDSRAATQDTQYF	TGTGCCAGCAGTGACTCTAGGGCGGCTACACAGGATACGCAGTATTTT